The following is a T cell receptor beta chain sequence with its context. This clonotype has at least ten counts. Its cognate antigen has yet to be identified. No base qualities exist here, and no much larger clone lies one base off it. The sequencer was an Illumina NovaSeq 6000. TCR cDNA was made using 5'RACE template switching, a step that added a universal primer site and unique molecular identifiers. Priming of cDNA synthesis was performed from both the TCR alpha and TCR beta constant segments. Library amplification involved two PCR steps, and the second step added sample barcodes and sequencing adapters. Libraries were sequenced on Illumina HiSeq 2500 (2x100 bp) or NovaSeq (2x150 bp). Per the source publication's procedure: Reads were demultiplexed and collapsed into UMI consensus sequences with MIGEC, and V(D)J alignment was performed with MiXCR. Using edgeR on replicate PBMC samples, clonotypes were called vaccine-responding if FDR was below 0.01 and the log2 fold change was above 5 up to day 15. Each bulk clonotype received a CD4 or CD8 identity based on whether the sequenced CD4 or CD8 repertoire contained that clonotype at higher abundance. TCRdb took the public reads, trimmed them with fastp at Q25, ran MiXCR for clone calling and kept in-frame beta chains. Rows matching on CDR3 protein sequence are summarized as one entry with the most common DNA and genes. TCRdb's processing, not the study's, gives the V and J calls here. The table for this sample lists 250,000 or so distinct CDR3 sequences; around 3.5% of them were counted only once. The ten largest clones capture around 19% of the sample.

These data come from a study of T cells after yellow fever vaccination (dated by TCRdb to the late 2010s). About the full investigation: The SMART-Seq v4 Ultra Low Input RNA kit was used to prepare libraries from fractions with low cell numbers. Bulk TCR alpha and beta repertoires were sequenced longitudinally to track T-cell clones before and after primary and booster YFV17D yellow fever vaccination. Blood samples were taken at several timepoints before and after primary and secondary immunization, and bulk PBMC replicates and cell subsets were isolated. Two healthy male donors, one aged 18 to 29 and one aged 30 to 39 years, were included in the cohort. Study-wide findings and limitations: Compared with the primary T-cell response, the secondary T-cell response was weaker but faster, peaking on day 5 rather than day 15. Computational filtering was needed because FACS-sorted repertoires could contain abundant contaminating clonotypes from the bulk population. Most clones expanded after primary vaccination were re-detected after the booster (almost 97% of CD4 and approximately 89% of CD8), suggesting broad memory maintenance. Because the study included only a couple of donors, the extent to which the findings can be generalized is limited. A small share of clonotypes was detected in both CD4 and CD8 compartments, with the overlap likely arising from convergent recombination.

The treatment or condition label here, explained by the study, means: live attenuated yellow fever vaccine strain. At each blood-draw timepoint, two biological replicates of bulk PBMCs were obtained. PBMCs were isolated from peripheral blood using a standard Ficoll-Paque protocol. TriZol was used to extract RNA from bulk PBMCs, from CD4 and CD8 fractions, and from dextramer-positive and dextramer-negative fractions. The CDR3 measures 15 amino acids from cysteine to phenylalanine. The CDR3 DNA has 45 bases and is translated from base 1. The germline V gene gives CDR1 as MNHEY and CDR2 as SVGEGT. Compared with germline, V lacks 5 bases and J lacks 2 bases; bases without a gene match: 8.

The source is a man younger than 35 who received the YFV17D yellow fever vaccine. The sample in question was PBMCs, obtained 15 days after the yellow fever booster vaccination. The chain is assembled from TRBV6-2 or TRBV6-3 and TRBJ2-7, and TRBD1 aligns with 8 junction nucleotides. The DNA reads TGTGCCAGCAGTCCCCTCGGGACAGGAGCCTACGAGCAGTACTTC. Its translation is CASSPLGTGAYEQYF.